This T cell receptor (beta chain) was captured in a study of T cell responses to AZD1222 COVID-19 vaccine. Study-level results: There were mostly white British donors and more females than males, and clonal diversity was possibly underestimated. Dominant CD4 TCR responses targeted spike regions 160-218 and 743-854.

The CDR3 length is 17 residues. Germline values: CDR1 GTSNPN, CDR2 SVGIG (reference sequence). V shed 8 bases and J 0 bases; nucleotides not matched to a gene: 12. In regard to this clone: Its matching antigen is unknown.

Profiling relied on immunoSEQ multiplex PCR, and the TCRdb table lists in-frame clones only, not all of them. This table holds over 150,000 clones, roughly nine tenths found once. The chain carries TRBV30 and TRBJ1-6; 8 bases are shared with TRBD1. Sequenced material: peripheral blood, taken on day 0 of AZD1222 vaccination. This clonotype originated in an adult in good health. The CDR3 region is CATTRQGQSSYNSPLHF. CDR3 bases: TGTGCCACCACACGACAGGGGCAGAGCTCCTATAATTCACCCCTCCACTTT.